These T cell receptor beta chains were read from a single sample in a study of identical twins. TCRdb analysed the 5' RACE reads with MiXCR anew, one entry per CDR3 protein. The sample yields approximately 210,000 distinct CDR3 sequences, approximately 5.9% seen once. These data also featured in a second study, about T cells expressing NK-cell markers.

The sample was CD8+ T cells sorted from blood. Receptors were obtained from a woman in her late teens or twenties in good health. Each CDR3 is given with its conserved first and last residue. D genes are given only for firm matches. Size tells how often a clone was seen (once, few, many) or the class of an expanded clone, and some rows leave it out.

clone size	D gene	V gene	CDR3 length	CDR3 protein
few	-	TRBV7-9	13	CASAFIQGGGAFF
many	-	TRBV12-3/TRBV12-4	11	CASSFWDEQFF
many	-	TRBV12-3/TRBV12-4	13	CASSLLGIETQYF
-	-	TRBV9	14	CASSVGGGGTEQFF
many	TRBD2	TRBV20-1	16	CSARDHKRGAQETQYF
-	-	TRBV19	16	CASSIVAAGRQETQYF
-	TRBD2	TRBV6-1	15	CASSEARTSGNEQFF
few	TRBD2	TRBV4-3	16	CASSQSSSGTYNEQFF
many	TRBD1	TRBV29-1	13	CSVPDRDDYGYTF
few	-	TRBV2	10	CAILSETQYF
many	TRBD2	TRBV10-3	14	CAISGTSGSNEQFF
-	-	TRBV5-1	14	CASSLGQLYNEQFF
-	-	TRBV27	14	CASRASYGNNEQFF
many	TRBD1	TRBV20-1	16	CSARDTGQPIQETQYF
-	-	TRBV7-8	14	CASSHGDFPYEQYF
many	-	TRBV4-1	14	CASSQVGDNYGYTF